The entry that follows covers one T cell receptor (beta chain) sequence. The antigen remains undetermined. These data come from a study of T-cell reconstitution after alpha-beta-depleted transplantation in children. Study-level results: Several patients had high TCRbeta diversity at day 60; it came from surviving recipient T cells and thymic progenitors. About two months after transplant, alpha-beta T cells reportedly came from several hundred expanded graft clones.

Preparation of the TCRbeta library involved a method that used unique molecular identifiers. Each CDR3 protein is one row after TCRdb ran MiXCR on the PCR reads. The sample records around 800,000 distinct CDR3 sequences, roughly 15% being singletons. The junction had 22 bases not matched to a gene; V was cut back by 5 bases and J by 8 bases. The CDR3 runs to 19 residues. CDR1 is SNHLY and CDR2 is FYNNEI in the germline V gene. The chain joins TRBV2 to TRBJ2-1; 9 bases fit TRBD1. The sequence derives from a male patient younger than 18 who had a stem cell transplant for acute lymphoblastic leukemia, so the T cells may come from the graft donor. Sample: PBMCs, mostly from graft donor cells, taken 360 days after TCRalphabeta/CD19-depleted stem cell transplant. The CDR3 reads CASSLVVFFRDRDYHEQFF. The CDR3, as DNA: TGTGCCAGCAGTTTGGTTGTCTTCTTTAGGGACAGGGACTATCATGAGCAGTTCTTC.